This T cell receptor beta chain stems from a study of CD8+ T cells in alopecia areata. Findings and limits, study-wide: Scalp sequencing also captures normal skin's resident alphabeta T cells. Relative to mice, TCR sharing across patients was less clear, a difference possibly HLA-related. Lesional scalp exceeded normal scalp in clonality, especially in alopecia totalis/universalis.

Extraction and reverse transcription of RNA yielded cDNA as the sequencing template. Sequencing used immunoSEQ multiplex PCR; TCRdb keeps in-frame clones, though not all of them. The data contain 110,000 or so clones, approximately 61% of them singletons. Collection of lesional scalp punch biopsies and peripheral blood was performed in alopecia areata patients. Concerning this clone itself: Its cognate antigen is unknown.

The receptor was isolated from a human donor with alopecia areata. Input material: NKG2D-low CD8+ T cells sorted from blood.

The CDR3 region has the DNA TGTGCCAGCAGCGTAGCGGGGGAGACCCAGTACTTC. It is translated as CASSVAGETQYF. The chain recombines TRBV9 with TRBJ2-5; D possibly corresponds to TRBD2 (5 bases). Looked up from germline, CDR1 is SGDLS and CDR2 is YYNGEE. The ends were cut back, 0 bases at V and 5 bases at J, with 5 bases in the middle. The CDR3 covers 12 residues.